The sample holds a few counts of the clone carrying this T cell receptor beta chain. What it binds is unknown. TCRdb reprocessed the 5' RACE reads via MiXCR and lists one record per CDR3 protein. The sample holds around 300,000 distinct CDR3 sequences; roughly 13% are singletons and the top ten take over 20%. V lost 3 bases, J lost 4 bases, and 10 bases lay in between. Germline CDR1 is SGHRS and CDR2 is YFSETQ. There are 13 residues in the CDR3. The entry originates in a study of T-cell memory formation after mild COVID-19. About the research overall: TCR clustering was largely donor specific. Study-wide results and limits: Contracting clones from day 15 to 85 had balanced CD4/CD8; later expanders favoured CD4+.

The sequencing input was PBMCs or a T cell subset sorted from them (not recorded which). This clonotype was sampled from a man younger than 35 who had mild COVID-19 (a few samples of this study predate the infection). Cell type and time point are not known. The chain carries TRBV5-1 and TRBJ1-1; a weak D match, TRBD1 (5 bases). Written as DNA, the CDR3 is TGCGCCAGCAGCTGGGACGGGGGCACTGAAGCTTTCTTT. It yields the protein CASSWDGGTEAFF.